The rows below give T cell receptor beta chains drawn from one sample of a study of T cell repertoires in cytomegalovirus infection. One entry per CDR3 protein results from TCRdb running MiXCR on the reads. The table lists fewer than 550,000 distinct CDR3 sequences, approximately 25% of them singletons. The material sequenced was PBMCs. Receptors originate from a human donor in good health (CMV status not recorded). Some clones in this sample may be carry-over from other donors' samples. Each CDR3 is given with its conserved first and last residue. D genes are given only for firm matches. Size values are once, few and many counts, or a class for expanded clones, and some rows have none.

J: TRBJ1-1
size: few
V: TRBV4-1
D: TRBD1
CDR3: CASSPGRGRRTEAFF
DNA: TGCGCCAGCAGCCCAGGGAGGGGGCGTCGGACTGAAGCTTTCTTT

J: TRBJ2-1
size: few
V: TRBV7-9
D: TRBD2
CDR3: CASSLRRESHNEQFF
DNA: TGTGCCAGCAGCTTACGGCGGGAGTCGCACAATGAGCAGTTCTTC

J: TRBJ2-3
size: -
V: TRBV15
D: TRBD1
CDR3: CATSRAPGGRTDTQYF
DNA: TGTGCCACCAGCAGAGCCCCAGGGGGCCGCACAGATACGCAGTATTTT

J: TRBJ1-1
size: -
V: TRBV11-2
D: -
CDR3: CASSLRYGDTEAFF
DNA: TGTGCCAGCAGCCTCCGTTATGGGGACACTGAAGCTTTCTTT

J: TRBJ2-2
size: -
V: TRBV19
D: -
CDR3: CASSIASRTSGELFF
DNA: TGTGCCAGTAGTATAGCCAGCAGAACAAGCGGGGAGCTGTTTTTT

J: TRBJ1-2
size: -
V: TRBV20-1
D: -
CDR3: CSATPSTGSGGRGYTF
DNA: TGCAGTGCTACCCCGTCGACAGGTTCGGGCGGACGTGGCTACACCTTC

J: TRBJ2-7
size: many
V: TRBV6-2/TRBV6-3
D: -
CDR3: CASSYGRYEQYF
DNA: TGTGCCAGCAGTTACGGCAGGTACGAGCAGTACTTC

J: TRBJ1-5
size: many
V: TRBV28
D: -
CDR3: CASSGGQFNQPQHF
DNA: TGTGCCAGCAGCGGTGGACAGTTCAATCAGCCCCAGCATTTT

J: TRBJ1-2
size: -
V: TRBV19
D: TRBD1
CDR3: CASSSDGTGVYGYTF
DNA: TGTGCCAGTAGTTCTGACGGGACAGGGGTCTATGGCTACACCTTC

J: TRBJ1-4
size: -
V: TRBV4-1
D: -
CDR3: CASSQLVDRSEKLFF
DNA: TGCGCCAGCAGCCAATTGGTGGACAGATCTGAAAAACTGTTTTTT

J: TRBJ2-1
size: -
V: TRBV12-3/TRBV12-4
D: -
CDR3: CASKLTKAGGYNEQFF
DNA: TGTGCCAGCAAATTGACAAAGGCCGGGGGCTACAATGAGCAGTTCTTC

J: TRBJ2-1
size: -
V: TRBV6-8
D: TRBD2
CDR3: CASIGGRGEQFF
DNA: TGTGCCAGCATAGGCGGGAGGGGTGAGCAGTTCTTC

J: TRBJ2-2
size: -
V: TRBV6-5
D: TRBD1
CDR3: CASSYSGGSSLGTGELFF
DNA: TGTGCCAGCAGTTACTCAGGGGGCTCTTCCCTGGGGACCGGGGAGCTGTTTTTT

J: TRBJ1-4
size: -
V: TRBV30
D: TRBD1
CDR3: CAWKPGQGREKLFF
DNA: TGTGCCTGGAAACCGGGACAGGGGCGAGAAAAACTGTTTTTT

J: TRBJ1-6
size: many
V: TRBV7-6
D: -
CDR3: CASSISQRLNNSPLHF
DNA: TGTGCCAGCAGTATCAGCCAGCGACTGAATAATTCACCCCTCCACTTT

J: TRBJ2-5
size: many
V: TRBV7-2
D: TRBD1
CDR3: CASSFGTAQETQYF
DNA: TGTGCCAGCAGCTTTGGGACAGCCCAAGAGACCCAGTACTTC

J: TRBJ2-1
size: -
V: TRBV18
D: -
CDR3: CASSPGFGGVSPHEQFF
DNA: TGTGCCAGCTCACCAGGTTTTGGGGGCGTATCCCCCCATGAGCAGTTCTTC

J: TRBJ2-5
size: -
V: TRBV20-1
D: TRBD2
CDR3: CSARGLAGDQETQYF
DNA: TGCAGTGCTAGAGGACTAGCGGGAGACCAAGAGACCCAGTACTTC

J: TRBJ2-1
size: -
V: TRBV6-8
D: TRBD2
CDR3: CASDPWGLAINEQFF
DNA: TGTGCCAGCGACCCCTGGGGACTAGCGATCAATGAGCAGTTCTTC

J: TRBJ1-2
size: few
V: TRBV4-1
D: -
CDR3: CASSQEDSNYGYTF
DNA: TGCGCCAGCAGCCAAGAGGACTCCAACTATGGCTACACCTTC

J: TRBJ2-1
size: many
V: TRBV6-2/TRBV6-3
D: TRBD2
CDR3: CASSSAGGNEQFF
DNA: TGTGCCAGCAGTTCCGCGGGAGGAAATGAGCAGTTCTTC

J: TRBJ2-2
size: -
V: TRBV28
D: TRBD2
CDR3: CASSLYLFGTSGSSGELFF
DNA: TGTGCCAGCAGTTTATATCTCTTTGGGACTAGCGGGAGCTCCGGGGAGCTGTTTTTT

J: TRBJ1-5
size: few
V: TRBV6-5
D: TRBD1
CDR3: CASSYSNPLRQGRGRQSQPQHF
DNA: TGTGCCAGCAGTTACTCCAACCCCCTACGACAGGGAAGAGGTCGGCAGTCCCAGCCCCAGCATTTT

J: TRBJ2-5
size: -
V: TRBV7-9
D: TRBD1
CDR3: CASSRPTGVQETQYF
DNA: TGTGCCAGCAGCCGTCCGACAGGGGTCCAAGAGACCCAGTACTTC

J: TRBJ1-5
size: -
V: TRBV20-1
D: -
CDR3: CSARDLGWDQPQHF
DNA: TGCAGTGCTAGAGATCTCGGGTGGGATCAGCCCCAGCATTTT

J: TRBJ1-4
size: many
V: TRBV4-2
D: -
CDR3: CASSRDGGNEKLFF
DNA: TGTGCCAGCAGCCGGGACGGGGGAAATGAAAAACTGTTTTTT

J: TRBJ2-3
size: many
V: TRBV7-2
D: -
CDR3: CASSLVKGITDTQYF
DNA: TGTGCCAGCAGCCTTGTAAAGGGGATCACAGATACGCAGTATTTT

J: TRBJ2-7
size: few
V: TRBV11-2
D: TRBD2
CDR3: CASSPLHRTSGRAYEQYF
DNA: TGTGCCAGCAGCCCACTCCACCGAACTAGCGGGAGGGCCTACGAGCAGTACTTC

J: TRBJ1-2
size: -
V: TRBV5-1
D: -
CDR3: CASSFAGSGYTF
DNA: TGCGCCAGCAGCTTCGCGGGATCTGGCTACACCTTC

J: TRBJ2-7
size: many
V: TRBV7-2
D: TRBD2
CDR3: CASATSGRLFSYEQYF
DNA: TGTGCCAGCGCGACTAGCGGGAGGTTATTCTCCTACGAGCAGTACTTC

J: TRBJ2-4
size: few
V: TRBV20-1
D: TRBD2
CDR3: CSARTSGLAKNIQYF
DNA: TGCAGTGCTAGGACTAGCGGTCTAGCCAAAAACATTCAGTACTTC

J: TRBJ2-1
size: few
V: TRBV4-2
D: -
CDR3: CASSQVTYSSYNEQFF
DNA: TGTGCCAGCAGCCAAGTTACATATTCATCCTACAATGAGCAGTTCTTC

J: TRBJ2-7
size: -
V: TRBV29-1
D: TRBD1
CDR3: CSVGGTEFNAEQYF
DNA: TGCAGCGTTGGGGGGACAGAATTCAATGCCGAGCAGTACTTC

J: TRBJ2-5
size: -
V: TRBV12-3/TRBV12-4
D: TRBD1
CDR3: CASSPYGQVDVFQETQYF
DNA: TGTGCCAGCAGCCCCTATGGACAGGTAGATGTATTCCAAGAGACCCAGTACTTC

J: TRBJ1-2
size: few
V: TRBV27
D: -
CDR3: CASSLTHTFPYGYTF
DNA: TGTGCCAGCAGTTTAACCCACACCTTTCCCTATGGCTACACCTTC

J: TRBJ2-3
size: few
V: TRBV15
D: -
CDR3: CATSRSRLGRSTDTQYF
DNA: TGTGCCACCAGCAGATCGAGATTAGGACGAAGCACAGATACGCAGTATTTT

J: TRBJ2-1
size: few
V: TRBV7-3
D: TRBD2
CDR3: CASSEASGRAFF
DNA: TGTGCCAGCAGCGAGGCTAGCGGGAGGGCGTTCTTC

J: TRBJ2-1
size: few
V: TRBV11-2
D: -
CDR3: CASSGPRDEQFF
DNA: TGTGCCAGCAGTGGCCCGAGGGATGAGCAGTTCTTC

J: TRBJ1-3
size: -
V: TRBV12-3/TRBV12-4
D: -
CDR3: CASSLEASTGNTIYF
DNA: TGTGCCAGCAGTTTGGAGGCCAGTACTGGAAACACCATATATTTT

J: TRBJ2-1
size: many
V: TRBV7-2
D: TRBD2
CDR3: CASSLAPSGRYEQFF
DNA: TGTGCCAGCAGCTTAGCCCCTAGCGGGAGGTATGAGCAGTTCTTC

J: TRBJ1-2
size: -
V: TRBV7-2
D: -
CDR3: CASSLFGGEGYTF
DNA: TGTGCCAGCAGCTTATTTGGGGGCGAAGGCTACACCTTC

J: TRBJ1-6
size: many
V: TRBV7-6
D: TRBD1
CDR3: CASSLASGGNSPLHF
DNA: TGTGCCAGCAGCTTAGCGTCAGGGGGGAATTCACCCCTCCACTTT